This TCR beta chain was retrieved from a study of T cell changes during pregnancy in multiple sclerosis. The CDR3 consists of 14 residues. With 6 bases clipped from V and 5 bases from J, the junction kept 7 bases outside the gene matches. Germline V gene data show CDR1 as SGHRS and CDR2 as YFSETQ. Libraries were prepared by immunoSEQ multiplex PCR; TCRdb keeps only in-frame clonotypes and omits some of them. The data contain over 30,000 clones, 90% to 95% of them singletons. The source material was CD4+ T cells from peripheral blood mononuclear cells, sampled after pregnancy. This chain connects TRBV5-1 to TRBJ2-3; 9 nucleotides agree with TRBD2. This receptor was taken from a female donor with multiple sclerosis, enrolled in a pregnancy study. CDR3 in amino acids: CASNRLAVGDTQYF. DNA of the CDR3: TGCGCCAGCAACAGACTAGCGGTGGGAGATACGCAGTATTTT.